This T cell receptor (beta chain) was captured in a study of shared clonotypes between healthy human individuals. Positive CCR7 selection of CD45RO-negative cells yielded the naive CD8 cells, and terminally differentiated effector memory CD45RA+ cells were excluded. Donation came from healthy HIV-negative adults that had no recent acute infections or vaccinations. The authors ran the assay at deep level. Method: immunoSEQ multiplex PCR; TCRdb's copy keeps in-frame clones and lacks some. Among millions of clones listed, about 95% were seen once. Germline lookup yields CDR1 MNHEY and CDR2 SMNVEV (reference sequence). The germline V and J ends were trimmed by 3 bases and 0 bases, with 17 bases remaining between them. The CDR3 loop spans 18 amino acids. In this sample, this clone turned up once.

The clonotype was recovered from a man in his late teens or twenties in good health. The specimen sequenced was naive CD8+ T cells sorted from blood. The chain joins TRBV27 to TRBJ2-2; a weak D match, TRBD1 (6 bases). The CDR3 DNA is TGTGCCAGCAGTTTGGACAGCTTACCCTCCGCGAACACCGGGGAGCTGTTTTTT. This translates into CASSLDSLPSANTGELFF.